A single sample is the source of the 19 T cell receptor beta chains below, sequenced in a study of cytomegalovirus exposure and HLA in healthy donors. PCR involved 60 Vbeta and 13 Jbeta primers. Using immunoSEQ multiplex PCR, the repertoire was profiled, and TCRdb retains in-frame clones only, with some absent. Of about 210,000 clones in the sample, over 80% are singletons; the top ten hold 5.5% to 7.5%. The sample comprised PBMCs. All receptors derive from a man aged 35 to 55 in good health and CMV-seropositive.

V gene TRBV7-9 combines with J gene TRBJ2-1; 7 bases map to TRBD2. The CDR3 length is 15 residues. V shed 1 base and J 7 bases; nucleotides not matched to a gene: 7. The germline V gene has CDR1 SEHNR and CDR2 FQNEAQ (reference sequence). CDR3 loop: CASSLVGEGTNEQFF. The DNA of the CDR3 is TGTGCCAGCAGCTTAGTAGGGGAGGGTACGAATGAGCAGTTCTTC.

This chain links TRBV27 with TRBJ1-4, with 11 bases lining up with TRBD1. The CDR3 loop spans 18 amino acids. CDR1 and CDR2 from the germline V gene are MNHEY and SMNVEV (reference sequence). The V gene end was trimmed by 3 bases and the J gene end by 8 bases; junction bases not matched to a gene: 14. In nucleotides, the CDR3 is TGTGCCAGCAGTTTCCTTCCCGGGACAGGGGGATTTGGCGAAAAACTGTTTTTT. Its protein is CASSFLPGTGGFGEKLFF.

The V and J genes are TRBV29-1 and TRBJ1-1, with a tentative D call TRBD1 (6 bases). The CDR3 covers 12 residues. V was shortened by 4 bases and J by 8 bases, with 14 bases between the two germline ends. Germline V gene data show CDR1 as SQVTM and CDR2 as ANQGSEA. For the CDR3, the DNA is TGCAGCGTTGGGCCAGGGGCCCCCGAAGCTTTCTTT. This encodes CSVGPGAPEAFF.

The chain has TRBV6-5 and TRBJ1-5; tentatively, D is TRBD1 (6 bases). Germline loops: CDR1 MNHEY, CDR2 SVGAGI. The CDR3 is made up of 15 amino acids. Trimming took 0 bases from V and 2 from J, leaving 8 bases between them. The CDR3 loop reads CASSYSGTRNQPQHF. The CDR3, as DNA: TGTGCCAGCAGTTACTCAGGGACACGCAATCAGCCCCAGCATTTT.

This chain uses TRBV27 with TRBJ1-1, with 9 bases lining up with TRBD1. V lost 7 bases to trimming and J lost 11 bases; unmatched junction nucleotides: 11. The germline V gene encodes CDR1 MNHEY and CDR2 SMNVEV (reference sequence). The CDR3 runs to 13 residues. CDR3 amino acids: CASNPGQGADAFF. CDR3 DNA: TGTGCCAGCAATCCGGGACAGGGTGCCGACGCTTTCTTT.

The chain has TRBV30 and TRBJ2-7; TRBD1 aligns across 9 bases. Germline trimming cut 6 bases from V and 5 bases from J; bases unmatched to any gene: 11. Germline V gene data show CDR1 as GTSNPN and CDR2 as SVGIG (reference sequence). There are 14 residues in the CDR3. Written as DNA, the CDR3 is TGTGCCTGTACTTCGGGACAGGGTTATCACGAGCAGTACTTC. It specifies CACTSGQGYHEQYF.

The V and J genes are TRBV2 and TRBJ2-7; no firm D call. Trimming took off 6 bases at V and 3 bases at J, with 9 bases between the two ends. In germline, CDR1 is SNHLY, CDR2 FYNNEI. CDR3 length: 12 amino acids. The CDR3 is CASSRTDYEQYV. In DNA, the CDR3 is TGTGCCAGCAGCCGGACCGACTACGAGCAGTACGTC.

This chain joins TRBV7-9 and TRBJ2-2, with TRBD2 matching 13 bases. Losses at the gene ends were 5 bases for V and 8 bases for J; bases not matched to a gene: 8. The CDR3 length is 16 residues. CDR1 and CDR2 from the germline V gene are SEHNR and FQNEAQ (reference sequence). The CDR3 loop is CASSGRTSGRTGELFF. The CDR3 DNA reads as TGTGCCAGCAGCGGGAGGACTAGCGGGAGAACGGGGGAGCTGTTTTTT.

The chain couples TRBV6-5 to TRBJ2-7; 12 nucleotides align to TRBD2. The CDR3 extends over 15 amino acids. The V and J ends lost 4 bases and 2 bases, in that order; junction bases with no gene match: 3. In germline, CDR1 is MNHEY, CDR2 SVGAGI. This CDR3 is CASSSRLAGAYEQYF. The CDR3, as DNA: TGTGCCAGCAGTTCACGACTAGCGGGGGCCTACGAGCAGTACTTC.

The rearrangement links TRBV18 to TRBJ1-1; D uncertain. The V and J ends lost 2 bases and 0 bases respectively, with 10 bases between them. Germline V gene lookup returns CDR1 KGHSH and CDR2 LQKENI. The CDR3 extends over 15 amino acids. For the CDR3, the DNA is TGTGCCAGCTCACCAATGGGCAGCTTGAACACTGAAGCTTTCTTT. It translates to CASSPMGSLNTEAFF.

The DNA of the CDR3 is TGTGCCAGCAGCCCACGGGGGTGGGGTGAAAACTACGAGCAGTACTTC. Translating gives CASSPRGWGENYEQYF. The chain combines TRBV9 with TRBJ2-7; TRBD2 might be the D (6 bases). V lost 4 bases and J lost 3, with 20 bases in between. Germline CDR1 reads SGDLS; CDR2 reads YYNGEE. The CDR3 consists of 16 residues.

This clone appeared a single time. The DNA for the CDR3 is TGTGCCAGCAGTGAACTGGCGGGAGCGGACGAGCAGTACGTC. Protein sequence: CASSELAGADEQYV. The chain is built from TRBV2 and TRBJ2-7; 7 nucleotides match TRBD2. Germline assignment: CDR1 SNHLY and CDR2 FYNNEI. The junction had 6 bases not matched to a gene; V was cut back by 2 bases and J by 5 bases. The CDR3 extends over 14 amino acids.

CDR3 loop: CASRDRVRSYEQYF. The DNA for the CDR3 is TGTGCCAGCAGGGACAGGGTAAGGAGTTACGAGCAGTACTTC. V is TRBV27 and J is TRBJ2-5; 8 nucleotides line up with TRBD1. With the DNA end fitting TRBJ2-7 better, the J assignment may be wrong. Germline V lookup: CDR1 MNHEY, CDR2 SMNVEV (reference sequence). This CDR3 contains 14 residues.

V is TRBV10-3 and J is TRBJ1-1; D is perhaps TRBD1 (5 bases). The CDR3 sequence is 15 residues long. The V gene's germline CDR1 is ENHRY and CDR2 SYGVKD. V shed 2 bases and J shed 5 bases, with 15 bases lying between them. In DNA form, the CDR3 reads TGTGCCATCAGTGAGAACGACAGCCCGAGGACTGAAGCTTTCTTT. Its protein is CAISENDSPRTEAFF.

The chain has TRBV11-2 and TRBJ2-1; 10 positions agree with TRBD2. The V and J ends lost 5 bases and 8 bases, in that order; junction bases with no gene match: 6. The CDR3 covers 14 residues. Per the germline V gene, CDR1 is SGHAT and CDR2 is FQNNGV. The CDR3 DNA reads TGTGCCAGCAGCCCGGGACTAGCGTCTGATGAGCAGTTCTTC. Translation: CASSPGLASDEQFF.

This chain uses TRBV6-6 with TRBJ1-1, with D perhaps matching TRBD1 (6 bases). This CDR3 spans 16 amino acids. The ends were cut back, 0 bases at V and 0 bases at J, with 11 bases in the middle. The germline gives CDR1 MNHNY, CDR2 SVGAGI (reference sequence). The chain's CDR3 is CASSYSRTAMNTEAFF. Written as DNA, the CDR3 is TGTGCCAGCAGTTACTCCAGGACAGCCATGAACACTGAAGCTTTCTTT.

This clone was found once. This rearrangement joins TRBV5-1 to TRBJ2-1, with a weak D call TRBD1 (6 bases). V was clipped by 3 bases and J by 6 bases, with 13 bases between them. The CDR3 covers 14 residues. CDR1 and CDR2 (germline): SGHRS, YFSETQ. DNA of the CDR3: TGCGCCAGCAGCTCACAGGGTTCCCTCAATGAGCAGTTCTTC. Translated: CASSSQGSLNEQFF. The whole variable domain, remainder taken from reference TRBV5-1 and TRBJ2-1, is KAGVTQTPRYLIKTRGQQVTLSCSPISGHRSVSWYQQTPGQGLQFLFEYFSETQRNKGNFPGRFSGRQFSNSRSEMNVSTLELGDSALYLCASSSQGSLNEQFFGPGTRLTVL.

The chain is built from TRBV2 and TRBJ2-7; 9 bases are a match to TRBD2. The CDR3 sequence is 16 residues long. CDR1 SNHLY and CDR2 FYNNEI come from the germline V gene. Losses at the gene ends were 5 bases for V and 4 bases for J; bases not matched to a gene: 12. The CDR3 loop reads CASSNSLGLASYEQYF. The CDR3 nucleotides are TGTGCCAGCAGTAACAGCCTGGGACTAGCATCTTACGAGCAGTACTTC.

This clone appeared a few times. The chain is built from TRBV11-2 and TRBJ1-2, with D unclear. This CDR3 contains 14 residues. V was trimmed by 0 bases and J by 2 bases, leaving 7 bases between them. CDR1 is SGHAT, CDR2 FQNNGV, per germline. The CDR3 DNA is TGTGCCAGCAGCTTAGATAGAAACAACTATGGCTACACCTTC. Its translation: CASSLDRNNYGYTF.